The 25 T cell receptor beta chains below all came from one sample that was sequenced in a study of spatial heterogeneity in lung cancer (dated by TCRdb to the late 2010s). The time point label, as the study defines it: blood at routine non-recurrence follow-up after resection. The library was obtained by 5' RACE. For sequencing, a NextSeq 500 was employed. Using fastp at Q25 and MiXCR, TCRdb reprocessed the public reads and kept productive beta chains. All rows with the same CDR3 protein become a single entry with the most common DNA and genes. The sample table lists around 18,000 distinct CDR3 sequences, approximately 8.5% of them with a count of one. Less than 25% of the sample is held by the ten biggest clonotypes. The sample consisted of PBMCs, taken at follow-up. All receptors derive from a male donor with early-stage non-small cell lung cancer.

This chain uses TRBV7-9 with TRBJ2-1; 14 positions match TRBD2. The germline CDR1 and CDR2 sequences are SEHNR and FQNEAQ (reference sequence). Trimming removed 5 bases from V and 7 bases from J; junction bases left unmatched: 4. The CDR3 totals 15 residues. Here the CDR3 DNA reads TGTGCCAGCAGCCCTGGACTAGCGGGAGGTAATGAGCAGTTCTTC. As protein: CASSPGLAGGNEQFF. Full variable domain (outside the CDR3, taken from reference TRBV7-9 and TRBJ2-1): DTGVSQNPRHKITKRGQNVTFRCDPISEHNRLYWYRQTLGQGPEFLTYFQNEAQLEKSRLLSDRFSAERPKGSFSTLEIQRTEQGDSAMYLCASSPGLAGGNEQFFGPGTRLTVL.

There are many counts of this clonotype. V gene TRBV18 combines with J gene TRBJ2-7; 7 bases line up with TRBD1. The CDR3 spans 16 residues. In germline, CDR1 is KGHSH, CDR2 LQKENI. The J segment lost 7 bases and the V segment lost 0 bases, leaving 12 bases of the junction unmatched. The CDR3 region is CASSPPGTASTREQYF. CDR3 nucleotide sequence: TGTGCCAGCTCACCACCAGGGACAGCCAGTACGCGGGAGCAGTACTTC.

This clonotype was detected ten times or more. V is TRBV7-9 and J is TRBJ2-1; TRBD1 might be the D (5 bases). V was clipped by 5 bases and J by 0 bases, with 11 bases between them. Germline V gives CDR1 SEHNR, CDR2 FQNEAQ (reference sequence). The CDR3 totals 15 residues. The CDR3 DNA reads TGTGCCAGCAGCACCAGGGATAGCTCCTACAATGAGCAGTTCTTC. Translating it yields CASSTRDSSYNEQFF. Drawing the rest from reference TRBV7-9 and TRBJ2-1, the complete variable domain is DTGVSQNPRHKITKRGQNVTFRCDPISEHNRLYWYRQTLGQGPEFLTYFQNEAQLEKSRLLSDRFSAERPKGSFSTLEIQRTEQGDSAMYLCASSTRDSSYNEQFFGPGTRLTVL.

The DNA of the CDR3 is TGTGCCAGCAGACTCGCGGGGGACAGGGGAAAGTCCGGGGAGCTGTTTTTT. Protein sequence: CASRLAGDRGKSGELFF. V and J are TRBV27 and TRBJ2-2; 10 bases line up with TRBD1. CDR1 and CDR2 from the germline V gene are MNHEY and SMNVEV (reference sequence). This CDR3 is built from 17 residues. The V gene end was trimmed by 6 bases and the J gene end by 6 bases; junction bases not matched to a gene: 13.

There are many counts of this clonotype. The gene calls are TRBV29-1 and TRBJ2-5; D may be TRBD2 (5 bases). The ends were cut back, 1 base at V and 0 bases at J, with 12 bases in the middle. Germline-derived CDR1 and CDR2 are SQVTM and ANQGSEA. This CDR3 region has 15 residues. CDR3 DNA: TGCAGCGTTGAAGCGAGCGGAACTTACCAAGAGACCCAGTACTTC. Protein: CSVEASGTYQETQYF.

This clonotype was counted ten times or more. The V gene is TRBV29-1, the J gene TRBJ2-7, with 10 bases fitting TRBD2. Germline V gene data show CDR1 as SQVTM and CDR2 as ANQGSEA. Losses at the gene ends were 6 bases for V and 3 bases for J; bases not matched to a gene: 5. There are 13 residues in the CDR3. CDR3 bases: TGCAGCGTGGAGCGGGAGGGGGGCTACGAGCAGTACTTC. Amino acid sequence: CSVEREGGYEQYF.

Of note for this clonotype: One base away lies a much larger clone, so this may be a sequencing read error. V usage is TRBV4-1 and J usage is TRBJ1-5, with D tentatively TRBD1 (5 bases). The CDR3 has 15 amino acids. Per the germline V gene, CDR1 is MGHRA and CDR2 is YSYEKL. Trimming left V 1 base short and J 7 bases short, with 14 bases between. The CDR3 region is CASSQGQCIGQPQHF. The CDR3 coding sequence is TGCGCCAGCAGCCAAGGACAGTGTATAGGGCAGCCCCAGCATTTT.

The chain links TRBV28 to TRBJ1-4, with D maybe TRBD1 (5 bases). The CDR3 totals 15 residues. V shed 2 bases and J shed 4 bases, with 11 bases lying between them. The germline V gene encodes CDR1 MDHEN and CDR2 SYDVKM. The CDR3 nucleotides read TGTGCCAGCAGTTTACAGGGCGCGGGTAATGAAAAACTGTTTTTT. This gives the protein CASSLQGAGNEKLFF.

This clonotype occurred many times. The gene calls are TRBV10-3 and TRBJ2-5; D is possibly TRBD2 (5 bases). Looked up from germline, CDR1 is ENHRY and CDR2 is SYGVKD. Between the trimmed V and J ends, which lost 10 bases and 3 bases, there was a span of 6 bases. The length of the CDR3 is 10 residues. The CDR3 is CATGEETQYF. The CDR3 nucleotides read TGTGCCACCGGGGAAGAGACCCAGTACTTC.

This chain connects TRBV5-1 to TRBJ1-2; possibly TRBD1 for D (5 bases). Germline V lookup: CDR1 SGHRS, CDR2 YFSETQ. The CDR3 is made up of 13 amino acids. The ends were cut back, 1 base at V and 3 bases at J, with 7 bases in the middle. The CDR3 nucleotides are TGCGCCAGCAGCTTGTCCAGGGACTATGGCTACACCTTC. Translating gives CASSLSRDYGYTF.

Many counts were recorded for this clonotype. The CDR3 nucleotides read TGTGCCAGCAGTTCCGGGAAGGAGCAAGAGACCCAGTACTTC. Protein: CASSSGKEQETQYF. V usage is TRBV6-2 or TRBV6-3 and J usage is TRBJ2-5, with D perhaps TRBD2 (5 bases). V lost 4 bases and J 2 bases, leaving 11 bases between the germline ends. The CDR3 loop spans 14 amino acids. The germline V gene encodes CDR1 MNHEY and CDR2 SVGEGT.

This clonotype was detected ten times or more. V is TRBV7-9 and J is TRBJ2-7, with TRBD1 matching over 7 bases. Germline CDR1 SEHNR, CDR2 FQNEAQ (reference sequence). The CDR3 covers 14 residues. V was pared by 10 bases and J by 4 bases, with 13 bases of the junction left unmatched. CDR3 sequence reads: CATERQGESYEQYF. Here the CDR3 DNA reads TGTGCCACCGAACGACAGGGCGAATCGTACGAGCAGTACTTC.

The sample holds a few counts of this clonotype. Mismatch with germline at one junction end may stem from a read error. The chain combines TRBV6-5 with TRBJ1-5; D might be TRBD1 (6 bases). The germline gives CDR1 MNHEY, CDR2 SVGAGI. This CDR3 comprises 14 residues. Written as DNA, the CDR3 is TGTGCCAGCAGTCTCAGGGGTAGCGATCAGCCCCAGCATTTT. It is translated as CASSLRGSDQPQHF.

The V call is TRBV20-1, the J call TRBJ2-4; tentative D call: TRBD2 (5 bases). The germline CDR1 and CDR2 sequences are DFQATT and SNEGSKA (reference sequence). The V end was cut by 4 bases, the J end by 6 bases, with 16 bases between. The CDR3 covers 14 residues. This CDR3 is CSANPGGPRNIQYF. The CDR3 DNA reads TGCAGTGCTAATCCTGGAGGACCAAGAAACATTCAGTACTTC.

There are many counts of this clonotype. This chain joins TRBV7-9 and TRBJ2-1; 9 bases are a match to TRBD2. Trimming took 7 bases from V and 7 from J; bases not matched to a gene: 8. The V gene's germline CDR1 is SEHNR and CDR2 FQNEAQ (reference sequence). The CDR3 covers 14 residues. The CDR3 DNA follows: TGTGCCAGCACGGGGACTAGCAGGGATAATGAGCAGTTCTTC. It specifies CASTGTSRDNEQFF.

This clonotype has just a few counts. The chain joins TRBV2 to TRBJ1-2; D gene unclear. Germline CDR1 SNHLY, CDR2 FYNNEI. The CDR3 extends over 11 amino acids. Trimming shortened V by 6 bases and J by 8 bases, and 10 bases separated the two germline ends. CDR3 nucleotide sequence: TGTGCCAGCAGACAGCAGAGGGGCTACACCTTC. Translation: CASRQQRGYTF.

J is TRBJ2-4 and V is TRBV28; D gene ambiguous. The length of the CDR3 is 16 residues. Germline values: CDR1 MDHEN, CDR2 SYDVKM. V lost 2 bases and J lost 0, with 11 bases in between. This CDR3 is CASSLPTTVAKNIQYF. Written as DNA, the CDR3 is TGTGCCAGCAGTTTACCGACGACGGTAGCCAAAAACATTCAGTACTTC.

As to this clonotype: A much larger clone differs by one base, so this may be a read error. The chain employs TRBV28 and TRBJ2-1, with 7 nucleotides matching TRBD2. This CDR3 spans 15 amino acids. Germline assignment: CDR1 MDHEN and CDR2 SYDVKM. DNA of the CDR3: TGTACCAGCAGTTCTCCTAGCGGTTCCTACAATGAGCAGTTCTTC. Its translation is CTSSSPSGSYNEQFF.

This clonotype was counted many times. The chain employs TRBV19 and TRBJ1-5; no definite D call. Trimming took off 5 bases at V and 4 bases at J, with 12 bases between the two ends. Germline loops: CDR1 LNHDA, CDR2 SQIVND (reference sequence). The CDR3 extends over 14 amino acids. DNA for the CDR3: TGTGCCAGTAGTCCAAGCAGCTCTAATCAGCCCCAGCATTTT. Amino acid sequence: CASSPSSSNQPQHF.

The V and J genes are TRBV20-1 and TRBJ2-7; TRBD1 aligns across 9 bases. CDR1 and CDR2 from the germline V gene are DFQATT and SNEGSKA (reference sequence). The CDR3 is 15 residues long. V lost 3 bases to trimming and J lost 1 base; unmatched junction nucleotides: 7. The DNA of the CDR3 is TGCAGTGCTAGTCTCCCGGGACAGGGTTCCTACGAGCAGTACTTC. This translates into CSASLPGQGSYEQYF.

CDR3 sequence reads: CASSESMARGELFF. The CDR3 nucleotides read TGCGCCAGCAGTGAGTCGATGGCCCGTGGGGAGCTGTTTTTT. This chain links TRBV10-1 with TRBJ2-2; the D is unclear. Germline assignment: CDR1 WNHNN and CDR2 SYGVQD (reference sequence). The CDR3 length is 14 residues. V was cut by 0 bases and J by 8 bases, with 10 bases left in between.

This clonotype was detected ten times or more. The chain combines TRBV7-9 with TRBJ1-6; TRBD1 is a possible D gene (5 bases). Germline CDR1 reads SEHNR; CDR2 reads FQNEAQ (reference sequence). Trimming left V 6 bases short and J 10 bases short, with 16 bases between. CDR3 length equals 14 residues. The CDR3 here is CASRQDGADSPLHF. DNA of the CDR3: TGTGCCAGCAGACAGGACGGAGCTGACTCACCCCTCCACTTT.

This clonotype was seen a handful of times. V is TRBV4-3 and J is TRBJ2-7, with TRBD1 identical over 9 bases. The CDR3 length is 16 residues. Germline values: CDR1 LGHNA, CDR2 YSLEER. Trimming cost V 0 bases and J 5 bases; bases outside gene matches: 8. The CDR3 bases are TGCGCCAGCAGCCAAGAGGGGGACAGGGTCTCTGACGAGCAGTACTTC. Translating it yields CASSQEGDRVSDEQYF.

The chain recombines TRBV4-1 with TRBJ2-1; perhaps TRBD2 as D (6 bases). V gave up 2 bases and J gave up 0 bases, with 11 bases separating them. This CDR3 comprises 16 residues. In germline, CDR1 is MGHRA, CDR2 YSYEKL. The CDR3 region has the DNA TGCGCCAGCAGCCAATTGGCTAGCGCCTCCTACAATGAGCAGTTCTTC. Translated: CASSQLASASYNEQFF.

The V and J genes are TRBV5-1 and TRBJ2-3, with 8 positions matching TRBD2. The CDR3 runs 17 residues. Germline CDR1 SGHRS, CDR2 YFSETQ. With V trimmed by 0 bases and J by 1 base, 7 bases remained unmatched. The CDR3 is CASSLVPAGGGTDTQYF. CDR3 nucleotides: TGCGCCAGCAGCTTGGTTCCCGCGGGAGGAGGCACAGATACGCAGTATTTT.